This T cell receptor (beta chain) came from a study of T cell responses to AZD1222 COVID-19 vaccine. Only in-frame clones appear in the TCRdb table, and some are missing; sequencing was by immunoSEQ multiplex PCR. The profile shows 120,000 or so clones, approximately 90% of them singletons. Study results and limitations: Only five or six AZD1222 recipients tested seropositive at baseline.

In regard to this clone: Its antigen is unknown.

The TCR sequence derives from an adult in good health. Here the sequenced sample was peripheral blood, taken on day 0 of AZD1222 vaccination.

The CDR3 loop reads CASSSTLGLANEQFF. Written as DNA, the CDR3 is TGCGCCAGCAGCTCGACACTGGGACTAGCCAATGAGCAGTTCTTC. The chain recombines TRBV5-1 with TRBJ2-1; 9 bases are a match to TRBD2. V lost 3 bases to trimming and J lost 6 bases; unmatched junction nucleotides: 7. Germline assignment: CDR1 SGHRS and CDR2 YFSETQ. This CDR3 region has 15 residues.